Detailed here is one T cell receptor (beta chain). This specimen comes from a study of blood T cell repertoires in COVID-19. The overall study: Samples taken during acute and convalescent COVID-19 were collected in the United States, Italy and Spain. Nucleic acid was either cDNA or gDNA, and it came from T cells, B-cell-depleted T cells, or PBMCs.

Original methodology: Nucleated cell counts were estimated from reference gene primer amplification. The repertoire was sequenced with immunoSEQ multiplex PCR; TCRdb's copy has only in-frame clones and lacks some. Clone size and the V and J calls come from that table; the DNA yielded D and trimming. The sample consists of tens of thousands of clones, approximately 89% of them appearing once. CDR1 is SGHTA and CDR2 is FQGNSA in the germline V gene. The CDR3 covers 15 residues. J was trimmed by 5 bases and V by 4 bases; bases with no gene match: 6. The gene calls are TRBV7-2 and TRBJ1-5, with TRBD1 matching over 9 bases. The sample comprised peripheral blood. This clonotype originated in a human donor in a cohort sampled during active COVID-19. CDR3 residues: CASSWGTGTHQPQHF. CDR3 DNA sequence: TGTGCCAGCAGCTGGGGGACAGGGACCCATCAGCCCCAGCATTTT. The full variable domain, its missing parts supplied by reference TRBV7-2 and TRBJ1-5, is GAGVSQSPSNKVTEKGKDVELRCDPISGHTALYWYRQSLGQGLEFLIYFQGNSAPDKSGLPSDRFSAERTGGSVSTLTIQRTQQEDSAVYLCASSWGTGTHQPQHFGDGTRLSIL.